The next 17 T cell receptor beta chains were all read from a single sample in a study of cytomegalovirus exposure and HLA in healthy donors. The study ran its PCR with 60 Vbeta and 13 Jbeta primers. TCRdb's table, derived via immunoSEQ multiplex PCR, lists solely in-frame clones and lacks some. The table records approximately 110,000 clones, roughly 85% of them present only once. The sequencing sample was made of PBMCs. The receptors here all came from a woman in her thirties or forties in good health and CMV-seronegative.

The chain couples TRBV18 to TRBJ1-4, with unresolved D. V was clipped by 2 bases and J by 8 bases, with 9 bases between them. Germline V lookup: CDR1 KGHSH, CDR2 LQKENI. CDR3 length equals 13 residues. For the CDR3, the DNA is TGTGCCAGCTCACCAGCAGGTGCGGAAAAACTGTTTTTT. Translated, it gives CASSPAGAEKLFF.

The V and J genes are TRBV19 and TRBJ1-5, with a tentative D call TRBD1 (6 bases). The CDR3 spans 15 residues. Per the germline V gene, CDR1 is LNHDA and CDR2 is SQIVND (reference sequence). V shed 4 bases and J shed 4 bases, with 14 bases lying between them. CDR3 nucleotides: TGTGCCAGTAGTACCTTACAGGGACGAAATCAGCCCCAGCATTTT. This translates into CASSTLQGRNQPQHF.

This clone was counted only a few times. The CDR3 sequence: CAISESGLMGGYTF. CDR3 coding DNA: TGTGCCATCAGTGAGTCGGGACTCATGGGTGGCTACACCTTC. The J gene is TRBJ1-2, the V gene TRBV10-3; a weak D match, TRBD1 (5 bases). Germline V CDR1 and CDR2: ENHRY, SYGVKD. Trimming left V 0 bases short and J 7 bases short, with 12 bases between. This CDR3 contains 14 residues.

The chain recombines TRBV7-9 with TRBJ2-7; D is possibly TRBD1 (6 bases). Germline V lookup: CDR1 SEHNR, CDR2 FQNEAQ (reference sequence). Trimming removed 1 base from V and 6 bases from J, with 13 bases in between. This CDR3 is built from 14 residues. The CDR3 nucleotides are TGTGCCAGCAGCTTAGACGGGACACCACCCGAGCAGTACTTC. As protein: CASSLDGTPPEQYF.

V gene TRBV7-9 combines with J gene TRBJ1-2; TRBD1 matches 7 bases. CDR3 length equals 14 residues. Germline V gene data show CDR1 as SEHNR and CDR2 as FQNEAQ (reference sequence). V was clipped by 5 bases and J by 6 bases; unmatched bases: 9. The CDR3 sequence is CASSLGVTGNGYTF. In nucleotides, the CDR3 is TGTGCCAGCAGCCTAGGGGTGACAGGGAATGGCTACACCTTC.

The chain uses TRBV21-1 and TRBJ2-6; TRBD1, as called in the table, went unchecked against the DNA. TRBV21-1 is noted as a pseudogene. CDR3 length: 14 amino acids. The CDR3: CASADSSGANVLTF. The CDR3 DNA is TGTGCCAGTGCGGACAGCTCTGGGGCCAACGTCCTGACTTTC.

The chain joins TRBV23-1 to TRBJ1-5; TRBD1 matches 9 bases. TRBV23-1 is placed among ORFs of uncertain function. With V trimmed by 8 bases and J by 6 bases, 14 bases remained unmatched. The CDR3 loop spans 16 amino acids. CDR3 nucleotide sequence: TGCGCCAGCCCAACCCGGACAGGGGATGGTAGTCAGCCCCAGCATTTT. It specifies CASPTRTGDGSQPQHF.

This chain uses TRBV7-9 with TRBJ2-5, with D possibly being TRBD2 (6 bases). Germline CDR1 reads SEHNR; CDR2 reads FQNEAQ (reference sequence). The CDR3 is 14 amino acids. The V and J ends lost 0 bases and 1 base respectively, with 6 bases between them. Written as DNA, the CDR3 is TGTGCCAGCAGCTTAGCGGGACTCCAAGAGACCCAGTACTTC. The encoded protein is CASSLAGLQETQYF.

CDR3: CASSQGAGFATNEKLFF. In DNA form, the CDR3 reads TGCGCCAGCAGCCAAGGGGCGGGATTTGCAACTAATGAAAAACTGTTTTTT. The chain uses TRBV4-3 and TRBJ1-4; D not certain. This CDR3 region has 17 residues. Trimming shortened V by 1 base and J by 0 bases, and 12 bases separated the two germline ends. Germline V gives CDR1 LGHNA, CDR2 YSLEER.

The chain uses TRBV19 and TRBJ2-3; 8 positions match TRBD2. The V segment lost 8 bases and the J segment 0 bases; nucleotides outside the gene matches: 1. Germline lookup yields CDR1 LNHDA and CDR2 SQIVND (reference sequence). CDR3 length equals 13 residues. This CDR3 reads CASRGGSTDTQYF. In nucleotides, the CDR3 is TGTGCCAGTCGGGGGGGTAGCACAGATACGCAGTATTTT.

The chain has TRBV5-8 and TRBJ2-7; TRBD2 might be the D (5 bases). The CDR3 contains 14 residues. V dropped 5 bases and J dropped 0 bases, with 12 bases sitting between them. Germline CDR1 reads SGHTS; CDR2 reads YDEGEE. CDR3 nucleotides: TGTGCCAGCAGGGAGGCCGGCAGCTCCTACGAGCAGTACTTC. Encoded protein: CASREAGSSYEQYF.

This clone has just one count. This chain uses TRBV6-1 with TRBJ1-1, with TRBD1 matching 7 bases. Losses at the gene ends were 4 bases for V and 5 bases for J; bases not matched to a gene: 7. The V gene's germline CDR1 is MNHNS and CDR2 SASEGT. The CDR3 is 14 amino acids. The CDR3 region has the DNA TGTGCCAGCAGTGCGGCCCAGGGGGTAACTGAAGCTTTCTTT. Its translation is CASSAAQGVTEAFF.

CDR3 sequence (DNA): TGTGCCAGCAGTTCCTCTCAGGGGCGCCCTTACAATGAGCAGTTCTTC. This translates into CASSSSQGRPYNEQFF. The V and J genes are TRBV28 and TRBJ2-1, with a weak D call TRBD1 (6 bases). V was pared by 4 bases and J by 4 bases, with 17 bases between. The CDR3 is 16 residues long. From germline, CDR1 is MDHEN and CDR2 SYDVKM. Based on the CDR3 plus reference TRBV28 and TRBJ2-1, the full variable domain is DVKVTQSSRYLVKRTGEKVFLECVQDMDHENMFWYRQDPGLGLRLIYFSYDVKMKEKGDIPEGYSVSREKKERFSLILESASTNQTSMYLCASSSSQGRPYNEQFFGPGTRLTVL.

CDR3: CARGEKWRGRNTEAFF. DNA of the CDR3: TGTGCCCGAGGAGAGAAATGGAGGGGCCGGAACACTGAAGCTTTCTTT. The chain has TRBV30 and TRBJ1-1, with TRBD1 as a possible D gene (5 bases). The CDR3 consists of 16 residues. Trimming cost V 8 bases and J 1 base, with 23 bases left between them. Germline CDR1 and CDR2: GTSNPN and SVGIG (reference sequence).

This rearrangement joins TRBV5-1 to TRBJ2-1; the match to TRBD2 covers 11 bases. The CDR3 sequence is 17 residues long. Trimming removed 4 bases from V and 4 bases from J; junction bases left unmatched: 10. Per germline, CDR1 SGHRS and CDR2 YFSETQ. CDR3 amino acids: CASSLLTSGDLYNEQFF. The CDR3 nucleotides are TGCGCCAGCAGCCTATTGACTAGCGGGGACCTATACAATGAGCAGTTCTTC.

The gene calls are TRBV4-1 and TRBJ1-2; D unresolved. The germline V gene encodes CDR1 MGHRA and CDR2 YSYEKL. The CDR3 contains 15 residues. The ends were cut back, 0 bases at V and 4 bases at J, with 12 bases in the middle. In DNA form, the CDR3 reads TGCGCCAGCAGCCAAGATCGTCACAGCGGCTATGGCTACACCTTC. Translation: CASSQDRHSGYGYTF.

This clone came up once. The chain links TRBV7-2 to TRBJ2-2; 11 bases align to TRBD2. The V gene end was trimmed by 5 bases and the J gene end by 2 bases; junction bases not matched to a gene: 7. Germline CDR1 is SGHTA and CDR2 is FQGNSA. The CDR3 totals 17 residues. For the CDR3, the DNA is TGTGCCAGCAGCACCCCTAGCGGGGGGACTAACACCGGGGAGCTGTTTTTT. It specifies CASSTPSGGTNTGELFF. Full variable domain (remainder filled in from reference TRBV7-2 and TRBJ2-2): GAGVSQSPSNKVTEKGKDVELRCDPISGHTALYWYRQSLGQGLEFLIYFQGNSAPDKSGLPSDRFSAERTGGSVSTLTIQRTQQEDSAVYLCASSTPSGGTNTGELFFGEGSRLTVL.